This T cell receptor (beta chain) is drawn from a study of T cells after yellow fever vaccination. In making TCR cDNA, 5'RACE template switching added a universal primer site and UMIs to it. TCRdb ran MiXCR on the 5' RACE reads and lists one entry per CDR3 protein. The sample records hundreds of thousands of distinct CDR3 sequences, 12% being singletons. V dropped 1 base and J dropped 8 bases, with 17 bases sitting between them. CDR3 length equals 15 residues. Germline V lookup: CDR1 MDHEN, CDR2 SYDVKM. Study-wide points: A weaker but faster secondary response was observed, peaking on day 5 versus 15. The presence of abundant clonotypes contaminating from the bulk population was possible in FACS-sorted repertoires.

As regards this clonotype: Its antigen is undetermined.

The rearrangement uses TRBV28 and TRBJ1-2; D unresolved. Sequenced material: PBMCs, taken on the day of the yellow fever booster vaccination. The receptor was isolated from a man younger than 40 who received the YFV17D yellow fever vaccine. CDR3 coding DNA: TGTGCCAGCAGTTTATTTCGTGGGTTTTGGTCGGGCTACACCTTC. It specifies CASSLFRGFWSGYTF.